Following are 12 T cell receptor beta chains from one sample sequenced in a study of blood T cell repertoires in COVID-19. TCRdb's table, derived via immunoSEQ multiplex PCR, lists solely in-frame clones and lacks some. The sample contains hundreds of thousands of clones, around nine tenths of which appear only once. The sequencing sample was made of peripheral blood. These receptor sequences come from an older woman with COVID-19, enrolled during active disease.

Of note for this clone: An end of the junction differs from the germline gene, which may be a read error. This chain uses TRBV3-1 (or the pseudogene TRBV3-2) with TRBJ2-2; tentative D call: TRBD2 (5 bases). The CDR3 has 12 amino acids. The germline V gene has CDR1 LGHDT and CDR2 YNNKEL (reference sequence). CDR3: CASSQRTGELFF. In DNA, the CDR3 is TGTGCCAGCAGCCAACGTACCGGGGAACTGTTTTTT.

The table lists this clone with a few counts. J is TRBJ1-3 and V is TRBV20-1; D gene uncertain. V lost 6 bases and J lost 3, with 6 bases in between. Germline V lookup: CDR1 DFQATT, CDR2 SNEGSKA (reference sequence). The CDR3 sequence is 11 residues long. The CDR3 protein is CSAIFGNTIYF. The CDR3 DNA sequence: TGCAGTGCCATTTTTGGAAACACCATATATTTT.

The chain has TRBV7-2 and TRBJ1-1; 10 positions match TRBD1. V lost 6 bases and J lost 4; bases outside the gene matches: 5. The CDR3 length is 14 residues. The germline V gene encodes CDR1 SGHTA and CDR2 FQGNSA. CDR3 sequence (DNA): TGTGCCAGCAGTCTCTGGACAGGGGGCACTGAAGCTTTCTTT. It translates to CASSLWTGGTEAFF.

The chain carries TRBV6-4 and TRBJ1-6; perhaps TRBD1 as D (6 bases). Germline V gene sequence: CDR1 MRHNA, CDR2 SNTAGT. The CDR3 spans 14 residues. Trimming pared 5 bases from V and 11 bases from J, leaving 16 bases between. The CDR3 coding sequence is TGTGCCAGCAGTAAGGACGGGACACTGGCACCCCTCCACTTT. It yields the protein CASSKDGTLAPLHF.

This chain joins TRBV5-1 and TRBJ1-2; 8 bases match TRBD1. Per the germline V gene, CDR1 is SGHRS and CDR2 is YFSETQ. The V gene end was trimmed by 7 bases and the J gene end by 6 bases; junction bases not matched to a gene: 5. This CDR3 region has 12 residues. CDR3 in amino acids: CASSQGADGYTF. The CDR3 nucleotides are TGCGCCAGCTCTCAGGGGGCGGATGGCTACACCTTC.

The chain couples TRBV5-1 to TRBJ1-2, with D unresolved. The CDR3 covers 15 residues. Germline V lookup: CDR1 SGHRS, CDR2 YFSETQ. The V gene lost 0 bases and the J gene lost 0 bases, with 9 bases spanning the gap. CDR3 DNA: TGCGCCAGCAGCTTGGACAGCAATTCTAACTATGGCTACACCTTC. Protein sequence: CASSLDSNSNYGYTF.

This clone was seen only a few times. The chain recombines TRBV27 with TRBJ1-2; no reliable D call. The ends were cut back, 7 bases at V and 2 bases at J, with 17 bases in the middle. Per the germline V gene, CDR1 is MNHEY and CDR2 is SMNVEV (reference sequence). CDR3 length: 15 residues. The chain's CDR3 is CASKLSGGGNYGYTF. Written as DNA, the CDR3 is TGTGCCAGCAAACTCTCGGGAGGCGGAAACTATGGCTACACCTTC.

The CDR3 coding sequence is TGTGCCTGGAGTCTAAGGGGGCCGAACGAGCAGTACTTC. Translating it yields CAWSLRGPNEQYF. The chain couples TRBV30 to TRBJ2-7, with TRBD1 identical over 7 bases. From germline, CDR1 is GTSNPN and CDR2 SVGIG (reference sequence). V trimming: 2 bases; J trimming: 5 bases; junction bases outside the gene matches: 6. This CDR3 comprises 13 residues.

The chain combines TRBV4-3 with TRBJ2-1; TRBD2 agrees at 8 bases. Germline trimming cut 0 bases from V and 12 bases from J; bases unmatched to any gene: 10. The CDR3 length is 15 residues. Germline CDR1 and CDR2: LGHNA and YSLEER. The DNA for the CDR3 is TGCGCCAGCAGCCAAGATCGAGGGACGGGGGGGCGGCAGTTCTTC. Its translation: CASSQDRGTGGRQFF.

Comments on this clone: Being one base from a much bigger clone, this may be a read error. Here the CDR3 reads CASSHGTGGNQPQHF. The DNA of the CDR3 is TGTGCCAGCAGCCACGGGACAGGGGGCAATCAGCCCCAGCATTTT. This chain connects TRBV27 to TRBJ1-5; 10 positions agree with TRBD1. The CDR3 contains 15 residues. Germline V gene data show CDR1 as MNHEY and CDR2 as SMNVEV (reference sequence). Trimming removed 6 bases from V and 2 bases from J; junction bases left unmatched: 4.

Written as DNA, the CDR3 is TGTGCCAGCAGTTACTCGTTTGGGGCTGGCTACGAGCAGTACTTC. Its protein product is CASSYSFGAGYEQYF. The J gene is TRBJ2-7, the V gene TRBV6-5, with D tentatively TRBD1 (5 bases). This CDR3 has 15 amino acids. V was shortened by 0 bases and J by 3 bases, with 12 bases between the two germline ends. Germline V gene sequence: CDR1 MNHEY, CDR2 SVGAGI.

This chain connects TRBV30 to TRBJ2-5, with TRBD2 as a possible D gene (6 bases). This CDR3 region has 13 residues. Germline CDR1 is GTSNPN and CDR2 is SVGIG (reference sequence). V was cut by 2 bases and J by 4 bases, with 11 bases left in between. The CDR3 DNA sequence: TGTGCCTGGAGTAGGGAGGTCCCAGAGACCCAGTACTTC. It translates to CAWSREVPETQYF.